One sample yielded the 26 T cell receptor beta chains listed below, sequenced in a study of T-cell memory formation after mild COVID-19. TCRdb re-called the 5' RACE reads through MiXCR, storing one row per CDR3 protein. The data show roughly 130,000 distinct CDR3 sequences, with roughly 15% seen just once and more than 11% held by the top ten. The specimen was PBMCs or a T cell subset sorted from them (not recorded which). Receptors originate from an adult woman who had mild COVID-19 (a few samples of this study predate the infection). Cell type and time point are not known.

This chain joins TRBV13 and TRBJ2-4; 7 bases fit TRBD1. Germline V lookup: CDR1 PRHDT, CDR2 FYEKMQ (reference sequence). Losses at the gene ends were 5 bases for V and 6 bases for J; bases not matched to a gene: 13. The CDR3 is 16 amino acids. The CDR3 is CASSGTRGQLGNIQYF. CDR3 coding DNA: TGTGCCAGCAGCGGCACACGGGGACAGTTGGGAAACATTCAGTACTTC.

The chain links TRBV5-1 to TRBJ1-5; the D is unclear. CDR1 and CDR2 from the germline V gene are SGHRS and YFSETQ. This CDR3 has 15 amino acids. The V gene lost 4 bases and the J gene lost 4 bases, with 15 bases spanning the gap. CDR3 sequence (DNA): TGCGCCAGCAGCGCCGACGGGATAGGGAATCAGCCCCAGCATTTT. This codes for CASSADGIGNQPQHF.

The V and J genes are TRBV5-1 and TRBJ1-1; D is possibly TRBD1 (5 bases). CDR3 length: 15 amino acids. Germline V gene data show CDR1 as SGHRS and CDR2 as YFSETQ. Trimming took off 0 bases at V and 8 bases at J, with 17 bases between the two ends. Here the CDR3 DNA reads TGCGCCAGCAGCTTGGGTGGACAATCTGGGGACGAAGCTTTCTTT. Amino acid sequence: CASSLGGQSGDEAFF. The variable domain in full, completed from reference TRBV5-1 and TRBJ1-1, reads KAGVTQTPRYLIKTRGQQVTLSCSPISGHRSVSWYQQTPGQGLQFLFEYFSETQRNKGNFPGRFSGRQFSNSRSEMNVSTLELGDSALYLCASSLGGQSGDEAFFGQGTRLTVV.

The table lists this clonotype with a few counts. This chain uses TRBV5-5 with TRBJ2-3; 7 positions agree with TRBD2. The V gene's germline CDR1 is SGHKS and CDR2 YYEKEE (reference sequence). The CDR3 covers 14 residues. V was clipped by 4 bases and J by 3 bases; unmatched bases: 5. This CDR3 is CASSTAGTTDTQYF. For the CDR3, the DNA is TGTGCCAGCAGCACAGCGGGAACTACAGATACGCAGTATTTT.

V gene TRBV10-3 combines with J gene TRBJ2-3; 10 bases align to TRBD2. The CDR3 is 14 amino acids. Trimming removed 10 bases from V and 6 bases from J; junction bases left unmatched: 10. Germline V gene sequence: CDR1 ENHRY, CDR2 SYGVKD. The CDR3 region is CATGPGTSDDTQYF. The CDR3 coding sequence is TGTGCCACCGGGCCCGGGACTAGCGATGATACGCAGTATTTT.

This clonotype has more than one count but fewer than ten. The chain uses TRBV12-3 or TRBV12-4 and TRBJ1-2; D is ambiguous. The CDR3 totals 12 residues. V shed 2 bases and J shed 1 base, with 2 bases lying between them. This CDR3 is CASSLNNYGYTF. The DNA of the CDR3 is TGTGCCAGCAGTTTAAATAACTATGGCTACACCTTC.

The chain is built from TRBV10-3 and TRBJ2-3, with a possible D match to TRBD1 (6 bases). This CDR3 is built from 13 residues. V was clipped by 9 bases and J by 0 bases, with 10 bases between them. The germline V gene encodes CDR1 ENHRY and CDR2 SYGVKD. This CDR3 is CAMSGASTDTQYF. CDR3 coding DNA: TGTGCCATGTCAGGGGCGAGCACAGATACGCAGTATTTT.

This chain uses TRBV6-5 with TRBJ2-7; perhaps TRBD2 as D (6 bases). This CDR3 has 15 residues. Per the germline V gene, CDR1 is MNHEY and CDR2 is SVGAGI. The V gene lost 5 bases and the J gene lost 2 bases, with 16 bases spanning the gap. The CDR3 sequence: CASSLSGVRPYEQYF. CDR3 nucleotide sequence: TGTGCCAGCAGTCTCTCGGGAGTAAGGCCCTACGAGCAGTACTTC.

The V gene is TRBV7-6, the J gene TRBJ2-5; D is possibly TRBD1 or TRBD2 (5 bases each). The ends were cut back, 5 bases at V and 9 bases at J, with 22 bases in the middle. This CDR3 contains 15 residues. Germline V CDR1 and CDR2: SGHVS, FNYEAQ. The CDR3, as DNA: TGTGCCAGCAGCGCCGGGACCCTAACCGGGATGGCCCAGTACTTC. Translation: CASSAGTLTGMAQYF. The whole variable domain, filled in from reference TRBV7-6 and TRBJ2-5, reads GAGVSQSPRYKVTKRGQDVALRCDPISGHVSLYWYRQALGQGPEFLTYFNYEAQQDKSGLPNDRFSAERPEGSISTLTIQRTEQRDSAMYRCASSAGTLTGMAQYFGPGTRLLVL.

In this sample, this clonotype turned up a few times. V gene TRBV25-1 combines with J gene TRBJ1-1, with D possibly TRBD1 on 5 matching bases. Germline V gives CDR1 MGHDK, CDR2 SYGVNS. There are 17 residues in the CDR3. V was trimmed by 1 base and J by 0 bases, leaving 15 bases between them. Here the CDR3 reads CASSESGGFTMNTEAFF. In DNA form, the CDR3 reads TGTGCCAGCAGTGAATCCGGGGGGTTTACAATGAACACTGAAGCTTTCTTT.

The CDR3 DNA reads as TGTGCCAGCAGCTCAGGTTCGGTGGACGAGCAGTACTTC. It translates to CASSSGSVDEQYF. The J gene is TRBJ2-7, the V gene TRBV11-3; D gene unclear. This CDR3 contains 13 residues. Germline V CDR1 and CDR2: SGHNT, YENEEA. Trimming shortened V by 4 bases and J by 5 bases, and 12 bases separated the two germline ends.

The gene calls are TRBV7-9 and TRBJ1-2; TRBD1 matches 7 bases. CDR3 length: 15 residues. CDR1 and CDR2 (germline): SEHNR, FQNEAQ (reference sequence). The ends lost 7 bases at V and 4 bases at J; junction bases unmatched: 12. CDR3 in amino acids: CASTDVRGGFYGYTF. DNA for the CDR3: TGTGCCAGCACCGACGTGAGAGGGGGCTTCTATGGCTACACCTTC.

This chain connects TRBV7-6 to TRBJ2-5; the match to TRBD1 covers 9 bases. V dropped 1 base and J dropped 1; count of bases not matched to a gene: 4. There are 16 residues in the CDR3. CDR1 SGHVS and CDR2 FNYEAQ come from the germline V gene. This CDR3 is CASSLGDRVFQETQYF. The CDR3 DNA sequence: TGTGCCAGCAGCTTAGGGGACAGGGTATTCCAAGAGACCCAGTACTTC.

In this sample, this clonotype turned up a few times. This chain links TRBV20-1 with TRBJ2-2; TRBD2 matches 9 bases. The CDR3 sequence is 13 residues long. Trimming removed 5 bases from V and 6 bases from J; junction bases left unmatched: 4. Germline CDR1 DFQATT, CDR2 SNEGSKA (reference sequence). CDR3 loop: CSAPRTSAGELFF. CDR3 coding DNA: TGCAGTGCTCCGCGGACTAGCGCCGGGGAGCTGTTTTTT.

The CDR3 sequence is CASSLGGEGSEQYF. The CDR3 DNA reads TGTGCCAGCAGCTTAGGGGGCGAAGGATCCGAGCAGTACTTC. The V call is TRBV5-4, the J call TRBJ2-7; the match to TRBD1 covers 7 bases. The CDR3 has 14 residues. The V gene's germline CDR1 is SGHNT and CDR2 YYREEE (reference sequence). Unmatched junction bases numbered 8, after V lost 2 bases and J lost 6 bases. Full variable domain (outside the CDR3, taken from reference TRBV5-4 and TRBJ2-7): ETGVTQSPTHLIKTRGQQVTLRCSSQSGHNTVSWYQQALGQGPQFIFQYYREEENGRGNFPPRFSGLQFPNYSSELNVNALELDDSALYLCASSLGGEGSEQYFGPGTRLTVT.

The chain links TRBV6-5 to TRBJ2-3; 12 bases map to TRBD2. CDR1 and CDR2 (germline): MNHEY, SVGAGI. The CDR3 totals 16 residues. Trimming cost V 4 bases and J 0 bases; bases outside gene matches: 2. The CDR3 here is CASSSLAGGSTDTQYF. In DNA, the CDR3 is TGTGCCAGCAGTTCACTAGCGGGAGGCAGCACAGATACGCAGTATTTT.

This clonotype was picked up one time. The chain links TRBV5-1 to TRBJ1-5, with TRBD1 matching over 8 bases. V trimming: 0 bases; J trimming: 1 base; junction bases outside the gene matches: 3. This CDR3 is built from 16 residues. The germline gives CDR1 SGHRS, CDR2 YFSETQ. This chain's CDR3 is CASSLGDRGSNQPQHF. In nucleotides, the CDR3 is TGCGCCAGCAGCTTGGGAGACAGGGGCAGCAATCAGCCCCAGCATTTT.

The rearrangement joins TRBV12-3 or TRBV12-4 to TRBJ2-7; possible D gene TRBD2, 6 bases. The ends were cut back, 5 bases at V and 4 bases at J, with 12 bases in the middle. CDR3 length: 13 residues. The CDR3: CASSILLAYEQYF. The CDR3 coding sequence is TGTGCCAGCAGTATCCTGCTAGCGTACGAGCAGTACTTC.

The CDR3 reads CASSPTAGVGYEQYF. CDR3 nucleotide sequence: TGTGCCAGCAGCCCTACGGCCGGGGTGGGCTACGAGCAGTACTTC. The genes are TRBV5-6 and TRBJ2-7; TRBD2 might be the D (5 bases). With 4 bases removed from V and 3 bases from J, the gap between germline ends came to 17 bases. The CDR3 extends over 15 amino acids. Looked up from germline, CDR1 is SGHDT and CDR2 is YYEEEE.

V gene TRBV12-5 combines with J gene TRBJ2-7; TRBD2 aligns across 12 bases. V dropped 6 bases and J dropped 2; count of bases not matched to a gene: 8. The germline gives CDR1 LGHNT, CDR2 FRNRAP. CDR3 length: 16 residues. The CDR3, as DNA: TGTGCTAGTGGGGGGACTAGCGGGTCTCAACCCTACGAGCAGTACTTC. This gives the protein CASGGTSGSQPYEQYF. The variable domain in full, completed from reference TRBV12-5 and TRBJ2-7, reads DARVTQTPRHKVTEMGQEVTMRCQPILGHNTVFWYRQTMMQGLELLAYFRNRAPLDDSGMPKDRFSAEMPDATLATLKIQPSEPRDSAVYFCASGGTSGSQPYEQYFGPGTRLTVT.

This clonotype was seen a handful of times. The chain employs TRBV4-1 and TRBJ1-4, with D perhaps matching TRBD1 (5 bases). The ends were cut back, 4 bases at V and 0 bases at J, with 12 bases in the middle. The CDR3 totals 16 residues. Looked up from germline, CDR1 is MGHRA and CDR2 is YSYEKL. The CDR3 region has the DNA TGCGCCAGCAGCCTCCGCCAGGGAACAACTAATGAAAAACTGTTTTTT. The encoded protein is CASSLRQGTTNEKLFF.

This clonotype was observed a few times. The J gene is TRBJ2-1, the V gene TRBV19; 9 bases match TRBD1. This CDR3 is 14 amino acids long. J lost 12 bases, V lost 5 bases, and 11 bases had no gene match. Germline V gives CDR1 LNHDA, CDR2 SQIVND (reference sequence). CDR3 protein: CASSDPGQGLGQFF. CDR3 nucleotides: TGTGCCAGTAGTGATCCGGGACAGGGTCTAGGGCAGTTCTTC.

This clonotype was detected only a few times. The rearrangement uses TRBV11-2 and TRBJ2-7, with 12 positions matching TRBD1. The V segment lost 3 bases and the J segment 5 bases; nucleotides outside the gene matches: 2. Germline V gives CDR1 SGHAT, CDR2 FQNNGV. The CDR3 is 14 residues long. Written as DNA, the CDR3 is TGTGCCAGCAGCTTCGGGACAGGGGGCCACGAGCAGTACTTC. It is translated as CASSFGTGGHEQYF.

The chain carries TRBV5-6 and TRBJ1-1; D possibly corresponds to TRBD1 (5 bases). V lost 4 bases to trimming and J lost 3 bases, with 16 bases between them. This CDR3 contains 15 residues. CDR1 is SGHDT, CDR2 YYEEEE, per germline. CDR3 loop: CASSALRWGDTEAFF. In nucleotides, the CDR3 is TGTGCCAGCAGCGCGCTTCGGTGGGGGGACACTGAAGCTTTCTTT.

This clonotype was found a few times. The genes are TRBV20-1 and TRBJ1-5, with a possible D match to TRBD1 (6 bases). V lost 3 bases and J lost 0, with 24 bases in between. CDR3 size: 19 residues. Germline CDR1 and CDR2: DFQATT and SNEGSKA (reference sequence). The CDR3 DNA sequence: TGCAGTGCTAGCACCTCCCCGATACAGGGAAGTCTTAGCAATCAGCCCCAGCATTTT. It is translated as CSASTSPIQGSLSNQPQHF.

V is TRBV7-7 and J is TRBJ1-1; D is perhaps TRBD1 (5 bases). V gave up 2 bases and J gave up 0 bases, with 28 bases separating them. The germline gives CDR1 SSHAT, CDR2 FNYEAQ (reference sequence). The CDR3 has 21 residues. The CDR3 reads CASSLIVVDSSKDDMNTEAFF. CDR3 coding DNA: TGTGCCAGCAGCTTAATTGTCGTTGACAGCTCCAAGGATGACATGAACACTGAAGCTTTCTTT.